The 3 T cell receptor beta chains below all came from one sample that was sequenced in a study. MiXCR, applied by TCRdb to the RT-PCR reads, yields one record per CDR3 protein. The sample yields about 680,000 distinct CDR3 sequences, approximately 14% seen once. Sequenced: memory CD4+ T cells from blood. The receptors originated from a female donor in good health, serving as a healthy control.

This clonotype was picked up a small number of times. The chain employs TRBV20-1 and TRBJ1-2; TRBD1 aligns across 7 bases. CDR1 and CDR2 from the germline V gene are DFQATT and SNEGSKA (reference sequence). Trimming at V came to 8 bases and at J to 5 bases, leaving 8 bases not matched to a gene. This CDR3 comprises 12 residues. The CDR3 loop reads CSYRTGFYGYTF. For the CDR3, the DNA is TGCAGTTATAGGACAGGCTTTTATGGCTACACCTTC.

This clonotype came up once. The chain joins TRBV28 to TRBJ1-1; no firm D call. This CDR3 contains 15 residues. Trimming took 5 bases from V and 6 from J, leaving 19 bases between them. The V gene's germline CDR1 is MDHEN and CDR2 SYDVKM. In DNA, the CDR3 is TGTGCCAGCAGTGGCCATCAAGGAGGGAGGCCTGAAGCTTTCTTT. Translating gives CASSGHQGGRPEAFF.

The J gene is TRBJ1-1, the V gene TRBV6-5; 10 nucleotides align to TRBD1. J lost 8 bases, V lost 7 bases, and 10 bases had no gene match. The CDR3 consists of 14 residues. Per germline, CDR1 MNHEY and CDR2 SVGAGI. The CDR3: CASTPGQGTGEAFF. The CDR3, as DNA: TGTGCCAGCACTCCGGGACAGGGGACTGGAGAAGCTTTCTTT.